Here is one T cell receptor (beta chain) with its context. This clone came up many times. Its antigen is currently not known. No qualities accompany the bases; no much larger clone lies one base away. On the day of marrow donation, related bone marrow donors gave peripheral blood samples. Peripheral blood and bone marrow mononuclear cells were isolated by Ficoll-Hypaque density centrifugation and cryopreserved. The data belong to a study of T cells after posttransplantation cyclophosphamide (dated by TCRdb to 2016 to 2018). About the full investigation: Using TRB sequencing, the study followed how the T cell repertoire reconstituted after myeloablative bone marrow transplantation in which posttransplantation cyclophosphamide served as GVHD prophylaxis. Because TRA and TRB clonality correlated tightly in roughly nine samples, the subsequent TCR analyses were limited to TRB only. In 3 patients, TRB sequencing was also performed on up to 3 more blood samples taken 2 to 5.2 years after transplant, and in 4 patients, pretransplant blood was also TRB-sequenced. Antigen receptor sequencing covered samples from a few dozen PTCy-treated patients and 16 of their related bone marrow donors. TRB sequencing was performed on blood from all 35 or so PTCy patients with 1-year posttransplant specimens. Public TRB sequences were queried against a database of over 3,600 sequences associated with responses to pathogens, tumor antigens, self-antigens and alloantigens.

Genomic DNA was used for TRB sequencing, which was performed with the immunoSEQ assay at survey resolution or with the hsTCRB kit. The paper's data handling went like this. The immunoSEQ software handled initial read processing, and the LymphoSeq R package was used for repertoire analyses. For each TRB dataset, clonality was calculated as 1 minus normalized Shannon entropy, and the Gini coefficient was computed as well. Phenotypes of unsorted samples were inferred by mapping TRB sequences from sorted subsets of the recipient or donor onto unsorted samples of the same recipient. What TCRdb holds here is the immuneACCESS table cut down to in-frame rearrangements. Part of the clones is not present; checked against another copy, under half of the missing clones reflect an unresolved V gene, and the others are unexplained. Clonal size and the V and J genes are those of that table, whereas D and trimming came from the DNA. This sample includes approximately 35,000 clones, and none of them was observed just once. The ten top clones hold 4% to 5.5% of the sample.

Overall study outcomes, separate from this receptor: Donor-recipient similarity was low at 1-2 months but increased during the first year, and donor CD8+ memory clones often dominated later blood repertoires. The TRB repertoires of T cells infiltrating skin or GI tract showed only limited overlap with the TRB repertoires of T cells in blood. Across roughly 49 patients, TRB clonality was highly associated with recipient CMV seropositivity and CMV reactivation, and PTCy diversity was similar to diversity in CNI/methotrexate controls.

V is trimmed back by 5 bases and J by 9 bases, and the junction contains 7 bases that no gene match accounts for. The germline V gene encodes CDR1 SEHNR and CDR2 FQNEAQ (reference sequence). The CDR3, cysteine through phenylalanine, is 14 amino acids long. Only CDR3 DNA is held: 42 bases, read in frame from base 1. Recombination linked TRBV7-9 to TRBJ1-6, and 7 bases in between align with TRBD1. The source material was PBMCs. This TCR derives from a young woman in good health and a related stem cell transplant donor. The sequence in DNA is TGTGCCAGCAGCCCTCAAGGGGGCTCTTCACCCCTCCACTTT. It specifies CASSPQGGSSPLHF.